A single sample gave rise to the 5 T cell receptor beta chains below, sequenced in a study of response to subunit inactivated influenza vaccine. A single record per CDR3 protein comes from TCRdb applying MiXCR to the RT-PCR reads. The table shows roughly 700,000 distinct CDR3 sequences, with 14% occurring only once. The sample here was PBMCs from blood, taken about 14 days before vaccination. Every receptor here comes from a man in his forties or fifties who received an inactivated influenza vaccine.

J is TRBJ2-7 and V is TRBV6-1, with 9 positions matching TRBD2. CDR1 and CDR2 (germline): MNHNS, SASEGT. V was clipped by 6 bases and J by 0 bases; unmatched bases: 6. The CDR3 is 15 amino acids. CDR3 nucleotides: TGTGCCAGCAGAACCACTAGCGGGCCCTCCTACGAGCAGTACTTC. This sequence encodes CASRTTSGPSYEQYF.

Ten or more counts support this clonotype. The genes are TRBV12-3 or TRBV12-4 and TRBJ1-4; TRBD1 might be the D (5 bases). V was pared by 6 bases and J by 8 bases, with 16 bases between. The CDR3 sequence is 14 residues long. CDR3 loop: CASRPTGGVEKLFF. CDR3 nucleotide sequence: TGTGCCAGCAGGCCGACGGGAGGGGTAGAAAAACTGTTTTTT.

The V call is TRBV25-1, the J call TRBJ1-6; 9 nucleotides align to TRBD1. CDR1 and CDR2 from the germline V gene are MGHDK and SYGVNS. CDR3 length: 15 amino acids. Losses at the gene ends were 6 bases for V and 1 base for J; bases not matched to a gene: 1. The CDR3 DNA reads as TGTGCCAGCAGGGGACAGGGATCCTATAATTCACCCCTCCACTTT. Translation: CASRGQGSYNSPLHF.

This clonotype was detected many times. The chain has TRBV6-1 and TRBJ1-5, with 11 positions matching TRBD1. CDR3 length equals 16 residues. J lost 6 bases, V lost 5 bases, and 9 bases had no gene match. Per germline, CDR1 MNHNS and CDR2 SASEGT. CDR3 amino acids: CASSPLDRGLPQPQHF. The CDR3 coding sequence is TGTGCCAGCAGTCCCTTGGACAGGGGGCTACCTCAGCCCCAGCATTTT.

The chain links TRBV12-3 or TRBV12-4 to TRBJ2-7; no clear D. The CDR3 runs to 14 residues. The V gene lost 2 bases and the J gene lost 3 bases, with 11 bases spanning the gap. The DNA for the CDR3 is TGTGCCAGCAGTTTATTTGGTCGAGGCTACGAGCAGTACTTC. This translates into CASSLFGRGYEQYF.